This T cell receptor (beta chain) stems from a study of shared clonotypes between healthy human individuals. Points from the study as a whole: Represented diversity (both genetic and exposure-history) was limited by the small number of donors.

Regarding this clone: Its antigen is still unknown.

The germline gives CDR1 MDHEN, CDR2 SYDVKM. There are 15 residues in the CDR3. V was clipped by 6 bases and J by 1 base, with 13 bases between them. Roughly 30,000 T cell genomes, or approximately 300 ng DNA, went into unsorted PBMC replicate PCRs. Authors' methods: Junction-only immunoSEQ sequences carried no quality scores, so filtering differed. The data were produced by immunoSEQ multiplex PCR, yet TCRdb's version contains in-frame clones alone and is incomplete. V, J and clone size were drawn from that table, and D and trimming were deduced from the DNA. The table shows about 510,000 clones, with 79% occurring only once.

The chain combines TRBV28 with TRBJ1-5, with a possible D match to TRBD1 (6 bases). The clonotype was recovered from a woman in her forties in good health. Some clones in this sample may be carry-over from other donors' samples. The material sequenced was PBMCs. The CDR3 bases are TGTGCCAGCAGCTATACAGGGTGGAGCAATCAGCCCCAGCATTTT. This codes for CASSYTGWSNQPQHF.